The 5 T cell receptor beta chains reported below all come from one sample, sequenced in a study of blood T cell repertoires in COVID-19. The protocol was immunoSEQ multiplex PCR, while the TCRdb copy is restricted to in-frame clones and leaves out a portion. Of around 190,000 clones listed, more than 75% are singletons. Specimen: peripheral blood. The receptors were sampled from a woman in her 40s with COVID-19, enrolled during active disease.

V is TRBV11-3 and J is TRBJ2-5; TRBD2 might be the D (5 bases). This CDR3 spans 15 amino acids. Germline CDR1 reads SGHNT; CDR2 reads YENEEA. Trimming pared 0 bases from V and 2 bases from J, leaving 10 bases between. Here the CDR3 reads CASSLDGQRQETQYF. CDR3 DNA: TGTGCCAGCAGCTTAGACGGGCAGCGGCAAGAGACCCAGTACTTC.

The chain carries TRBV5-1 and TRBJ2-7, with 7 nucleotides matching TRBD2. The CDR3 totals 14 residues. V was clipped by 7 bases and J by 2 bases; unmatched bases: 9. Germline CDR1 SGHRS, CDR2 YFSETQ. CDR3 in amino acids: CASQKTSPAYEQYF. As DNA, the CDR3 is TGCGCCAGCCAGAAGACTAGCCCGGCCTACGAGCAGTACTTC.

The rearrangement links TRBV6-6 to TRBJ2-3, with D possibly TRBD1 on 6 matching bases. There are 13 residues in the CDR3. V gave up 8 bases and J gave up 2 bases, with 11 bases separating them. The germline V gene has CDR1 MNHNY and CDR2 SVGAGI (reference sequence). CDR3 residues: CASYGQYTDTQYF. The CDR3 DNA sequence: TGTGCCAGCTACGGACAGTACACAGATACGCAGTATTTT.

The chain joins TRBV2 to TRBJ1-1, with TRBD1 identical over 8 bases. The CDR3 extends over 11 amino acids. CDR1 is SNHLY and CDR2 is FYNNEI in the germline V gene. V dropped 8 bases and J dropped 8; count of bases not matched to a gene: 4. Here the CDR3 reads CASRTGPEAFF. The CDR3 nucleotides read TGTGCCAGCCGGACAGGGCCCGAAGCTTTCTTT.

The rearrangement links TRBV4-1 to TRBJ1-6; D might be TRBD1 (6 bases). This CDR3 region has 16 residues. CDR1 and CDR2 (germline): MGHRA, YSYEKL. Trimming stripped 0 bases from V and 9 bases from J, with 15 bases between. The CDR3 DNA sequence: TGCGCCAGCAGCCAAGAGGGGCAGGGGTCGTCTTCACCCCTCCACTTT. It specifies CASSQEGQGSSSPLHF.